There are a few counts of the clone carrying this T cell receptor (beta chain). The method was immunoSEQ multiplex PCR; TCRdb's version includes in-frame clones alone and lacks a portion of them. The sample lists around 260,000 clones; 85% to 90% were seen once. The data belong to a study of blood T cell repertoires in COVID-19. Study details: The cDNA or gDNA used as material had been derived from T cells, B-cell-depleted T cells, or PBMCs.

Material: peripheral blood. This receptor was obtained from a man aged 18 to 35 with active or convalescent COVID-19.

The CDR3 sequence: CASSLGDRGFGELFF. The CDR3 DNA follows: TGTGCCAGCAGCTTGGGGGACAGGGGCTTCGGGGAGCTGTTTTTT. This chain links TRBV5-4 with TRBJ2-2, with 10 bases identical to TRBD1. Trimming cost V 0 bases and J 7 bases; bases outside gene matches: 3. Per germline, CDR1 SGHNT and CDR2 YYREEE (reference sequence). CDR3 length: 15 amino acids.